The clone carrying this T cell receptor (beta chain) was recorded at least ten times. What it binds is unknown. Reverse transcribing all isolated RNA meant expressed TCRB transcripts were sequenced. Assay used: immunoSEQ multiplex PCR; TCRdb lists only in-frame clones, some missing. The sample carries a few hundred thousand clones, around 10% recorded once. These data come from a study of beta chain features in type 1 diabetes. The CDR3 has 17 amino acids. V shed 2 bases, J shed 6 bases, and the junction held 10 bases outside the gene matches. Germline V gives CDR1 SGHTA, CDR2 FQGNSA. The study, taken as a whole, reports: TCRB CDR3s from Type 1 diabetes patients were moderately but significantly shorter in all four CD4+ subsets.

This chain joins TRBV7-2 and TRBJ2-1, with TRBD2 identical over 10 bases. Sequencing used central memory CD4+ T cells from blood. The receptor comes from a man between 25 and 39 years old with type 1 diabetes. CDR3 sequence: CASSLTLAGVSSNEQFF. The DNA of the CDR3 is TGTGCCAGCAGCTTAACCCTAGCGGGAGTCTCTAGCAATGAGCAGTTCTTC.